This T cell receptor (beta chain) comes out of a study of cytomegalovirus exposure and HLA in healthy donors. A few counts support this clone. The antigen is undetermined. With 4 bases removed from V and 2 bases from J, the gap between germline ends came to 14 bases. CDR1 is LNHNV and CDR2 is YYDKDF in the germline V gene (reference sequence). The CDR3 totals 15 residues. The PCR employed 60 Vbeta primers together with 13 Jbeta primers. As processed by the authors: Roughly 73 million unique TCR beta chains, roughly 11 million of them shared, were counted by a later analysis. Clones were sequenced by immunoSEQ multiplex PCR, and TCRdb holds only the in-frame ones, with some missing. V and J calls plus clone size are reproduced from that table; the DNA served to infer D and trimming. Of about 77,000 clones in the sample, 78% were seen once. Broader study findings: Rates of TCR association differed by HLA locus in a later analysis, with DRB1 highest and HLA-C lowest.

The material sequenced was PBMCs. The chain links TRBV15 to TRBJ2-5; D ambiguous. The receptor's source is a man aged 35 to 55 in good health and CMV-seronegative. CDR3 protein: CATSTLDGRQETQYF. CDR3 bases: TGTGCCACCAGCACCCTCGATGGTCGGCAAGAGACCCAGTACTTC.